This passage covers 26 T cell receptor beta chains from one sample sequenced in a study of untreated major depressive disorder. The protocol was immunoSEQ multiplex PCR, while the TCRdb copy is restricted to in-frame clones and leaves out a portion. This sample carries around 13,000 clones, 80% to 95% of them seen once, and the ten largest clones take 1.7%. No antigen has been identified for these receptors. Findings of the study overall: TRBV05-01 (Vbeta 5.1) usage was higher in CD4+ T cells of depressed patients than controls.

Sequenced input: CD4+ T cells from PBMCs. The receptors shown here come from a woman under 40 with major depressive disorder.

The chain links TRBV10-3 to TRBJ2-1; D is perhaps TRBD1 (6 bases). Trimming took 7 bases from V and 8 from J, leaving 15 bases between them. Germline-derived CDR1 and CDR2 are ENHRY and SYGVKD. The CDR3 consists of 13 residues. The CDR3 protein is CAITVQGIDEQFF. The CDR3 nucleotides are TGTGCCATCACCGTTCAGGGGATCGATGAGCAGTTCTTC.

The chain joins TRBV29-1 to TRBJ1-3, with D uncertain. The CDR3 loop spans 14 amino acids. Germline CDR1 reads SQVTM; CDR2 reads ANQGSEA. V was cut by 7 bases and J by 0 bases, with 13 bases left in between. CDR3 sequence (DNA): TGCAGCGGCAGCGCCCTGGGCTCTGGAAACACCATATATTTT. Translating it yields CSGSALGSGNTIYF.

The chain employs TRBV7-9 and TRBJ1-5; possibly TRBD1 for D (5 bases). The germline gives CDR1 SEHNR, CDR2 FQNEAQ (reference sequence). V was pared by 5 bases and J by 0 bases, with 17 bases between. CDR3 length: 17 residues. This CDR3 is CASSPGGGVGSNQPQHF. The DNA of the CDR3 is TGTGCCAGCAGCCCTGGGGGGGGTGTAGGTAGCAATCAGCCCCAGCATTTT.

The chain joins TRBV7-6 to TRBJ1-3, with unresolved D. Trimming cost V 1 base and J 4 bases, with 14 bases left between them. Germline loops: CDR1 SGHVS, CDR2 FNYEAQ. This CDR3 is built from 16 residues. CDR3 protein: CASSLEGTRAGNTIYF. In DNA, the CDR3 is TGTGCCAGCAGCTTAGAAGGCACCCGAGCGGGAAACACCATATATTTT.

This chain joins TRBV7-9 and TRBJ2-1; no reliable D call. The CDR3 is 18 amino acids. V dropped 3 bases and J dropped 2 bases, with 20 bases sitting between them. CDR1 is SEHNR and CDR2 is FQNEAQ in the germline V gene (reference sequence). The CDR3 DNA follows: TGTGCCAGCAGCTTCCCCGGCGGTTCCCAGGTCCCCTACAATGAGCAGTTCTTC. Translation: CASSFPGGSQVPYNEQFF.

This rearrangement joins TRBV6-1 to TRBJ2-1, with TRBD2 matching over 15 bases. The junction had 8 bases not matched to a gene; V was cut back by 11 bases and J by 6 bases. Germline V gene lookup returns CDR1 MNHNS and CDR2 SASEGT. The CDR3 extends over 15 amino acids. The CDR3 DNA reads TGTGCCGGACTAGCGGGAGGGTTGGGGGCCAATGAGCAGTTCTTC. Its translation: CAGLAGGLGANEQFF.

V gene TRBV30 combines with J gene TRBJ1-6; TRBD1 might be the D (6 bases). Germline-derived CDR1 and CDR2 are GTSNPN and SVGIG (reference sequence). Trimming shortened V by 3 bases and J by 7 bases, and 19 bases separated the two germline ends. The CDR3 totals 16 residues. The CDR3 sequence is CAWSLSGGGGNSPLHF. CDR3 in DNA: TGTGCCTGGAGCCTCAGTGGGGGCGGGGGGAATTCACCCCTCCACTTT.

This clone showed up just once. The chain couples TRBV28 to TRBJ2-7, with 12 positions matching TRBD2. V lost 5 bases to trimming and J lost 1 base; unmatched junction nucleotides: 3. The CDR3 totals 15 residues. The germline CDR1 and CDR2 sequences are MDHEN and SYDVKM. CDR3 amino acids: CASSRGLAGSYEQYF. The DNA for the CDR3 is TGTGCCAGCAGTCGCGGACTAGCGGGGTCCTACGAGCAGTACTTC.

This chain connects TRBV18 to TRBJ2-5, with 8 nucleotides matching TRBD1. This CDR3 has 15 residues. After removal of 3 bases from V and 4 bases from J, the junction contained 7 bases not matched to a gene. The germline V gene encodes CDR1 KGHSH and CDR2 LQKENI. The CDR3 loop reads CASSPGQGSLETQYF. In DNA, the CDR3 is TGTGCCAGCTCACCCGGACAGGGCAGTTTAGAGACCCAGTACTTC.

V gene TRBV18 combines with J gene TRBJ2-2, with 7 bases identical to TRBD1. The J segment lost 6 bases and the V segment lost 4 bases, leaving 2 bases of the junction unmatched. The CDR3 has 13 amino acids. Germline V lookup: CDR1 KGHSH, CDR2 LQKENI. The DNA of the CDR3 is TGTGCCAGCTCACGACAGGGTGCCGGGGAGCTGTTTTTT. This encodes CASSRQGAGELFF. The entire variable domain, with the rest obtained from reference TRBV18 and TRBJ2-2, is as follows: NAGVMQNPRHLVRRRGQEARLRCSPMKGHSHVYWYRQLPEEGLKFMVYLQKENIIDESGMPKERFSAEFPKEGPSILRIQQVVRGDSAAYFCASSRQGAGELFFGEGSRLTVL.

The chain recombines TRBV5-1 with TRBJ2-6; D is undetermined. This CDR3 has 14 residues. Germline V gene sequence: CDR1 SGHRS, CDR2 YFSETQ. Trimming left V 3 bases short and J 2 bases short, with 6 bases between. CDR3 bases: TGCGCCAGCAGCTATCCCGCTGGGGCCAACGTCCTGACTTTC. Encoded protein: CASSYPAGANVLTF.

Here the CDR3 DNA reads TGTGCCAGTCGAGCGGAACTCACAGATACGCAGTATTTT. This encodes CASRAELTDTQYF. This chain links TRBV6-1 with TRBJ2-3, with D perhaps TRBD2 (5 bases). Trimming left V 9 bases short and J 2 bases short, with 12 bases between. The germline gives CDR1 MNHNS, CDR2 SASEGT. The CDR3 is 13 amino acids.

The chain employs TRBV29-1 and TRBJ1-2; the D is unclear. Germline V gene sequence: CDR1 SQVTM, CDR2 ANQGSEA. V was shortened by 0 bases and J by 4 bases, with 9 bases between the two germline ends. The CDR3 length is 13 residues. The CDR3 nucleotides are TGCAGCGTTGAAGATCGGTTCTTCTATGGCTACACCTTC. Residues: CSVEDRFFYGYTF.

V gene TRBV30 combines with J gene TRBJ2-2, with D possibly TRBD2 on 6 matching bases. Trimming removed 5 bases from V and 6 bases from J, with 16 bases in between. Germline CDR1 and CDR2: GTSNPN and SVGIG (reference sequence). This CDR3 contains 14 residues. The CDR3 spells CAWGLEGRAGELFF. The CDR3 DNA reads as TGTGCCTGGGGGCTGGAGGGGCGCGCCGGGGAGCTGTTTTTT.

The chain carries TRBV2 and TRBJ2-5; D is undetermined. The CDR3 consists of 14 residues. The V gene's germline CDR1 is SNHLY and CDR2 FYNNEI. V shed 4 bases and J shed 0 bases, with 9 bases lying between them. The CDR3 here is CASSVTANQETQYF. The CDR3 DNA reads TGTGCCAGCAGTGTTACGGCGAACCAAGAGACCCAGTACTTC.

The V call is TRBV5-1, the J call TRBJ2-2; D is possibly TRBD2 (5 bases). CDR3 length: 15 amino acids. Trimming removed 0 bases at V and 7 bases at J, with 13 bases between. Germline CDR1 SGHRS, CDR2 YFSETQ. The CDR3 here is CASSLEQIGSGELFF. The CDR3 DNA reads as TGCGCCAGCAGCTTGGAACAAATAGGGAGCGGGGAGCTGTTTTTT.

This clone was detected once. In DNA form, the CDR3 reads TGTGCCAGTAGTATTTTGGCAGGAGACTACAATGAGCAGTTCTTC. This sequence encodes CASSILAGDYNEQFF. The rearrangement uses TRBV19 and TRBJ2-1; D is undetermined. Per the germline V gene, CDR1 is LNHDA and CDR2 is SQIVND (reference sequence). The V gene lost 3 bases and the J gene lost 3 bases, with 12 bases spanning the gap. The CDR3 covers 15 residues. Variable domain in full (rest from reference TRBV19 and TRBJ2-1): DGGITQSPKYLFRKEGQNVTLSCEQNLNHDAMYWYRQDPGQGLRLIYYSQIVNDFQKGDIAEGYSVSREKKESFPLTVTSAQKNPTAFYLCASSILAGDYNEQFFGPGTRLTVL.

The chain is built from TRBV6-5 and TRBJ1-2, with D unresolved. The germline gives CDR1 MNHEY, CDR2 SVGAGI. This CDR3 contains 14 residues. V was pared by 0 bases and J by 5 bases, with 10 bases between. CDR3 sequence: CASSYSRVGYGYTF. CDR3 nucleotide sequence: TGTGCCAGCAGTTACTCGAGGGTTGGATATGGCTACACCTTC.

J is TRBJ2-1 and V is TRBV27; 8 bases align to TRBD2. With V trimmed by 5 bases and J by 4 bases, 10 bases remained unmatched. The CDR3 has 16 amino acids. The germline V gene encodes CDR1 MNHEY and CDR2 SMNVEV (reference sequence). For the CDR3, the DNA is TGTGCCAGCAGTCCCTATAGCGGGAAAGCGTACAATGAGCAGTTCTTC. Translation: CASSPYSGKAYNEQFF.

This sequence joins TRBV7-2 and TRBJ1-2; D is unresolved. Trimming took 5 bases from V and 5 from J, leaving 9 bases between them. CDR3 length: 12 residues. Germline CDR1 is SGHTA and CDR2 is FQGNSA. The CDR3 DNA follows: TGTGCCAGCAGCGAACAGATTTATGGCTACACCTTC. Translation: CASSEQIYGYTF. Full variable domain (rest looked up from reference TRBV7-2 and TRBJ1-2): GAGVSQSPSNKVTEKGKDVELRCDPISGHTALYWYRQSLGQGLEFLIYFQGNSAPDKSGLPSDRFSAERTGGSVSTLTIQRTQQEDSAVYLCASSEQIYGYTFGSGTRLTVV.

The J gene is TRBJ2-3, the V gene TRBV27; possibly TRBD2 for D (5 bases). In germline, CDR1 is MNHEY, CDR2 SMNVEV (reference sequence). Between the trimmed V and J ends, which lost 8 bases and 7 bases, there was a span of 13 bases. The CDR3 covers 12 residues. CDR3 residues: CASRTAGNTQYF. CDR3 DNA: TGTGCCAGCCGTACGGCCGGGAATACGCAGTATTTT.

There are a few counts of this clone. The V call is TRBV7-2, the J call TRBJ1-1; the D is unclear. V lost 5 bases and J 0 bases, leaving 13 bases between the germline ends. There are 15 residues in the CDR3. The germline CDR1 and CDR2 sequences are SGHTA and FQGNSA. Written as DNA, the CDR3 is TGTGCCAGCAGCCCTCGAGGACGGATGAACACTGAAGCTTTCTTT. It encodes CASSPRGRMNTEAFF.

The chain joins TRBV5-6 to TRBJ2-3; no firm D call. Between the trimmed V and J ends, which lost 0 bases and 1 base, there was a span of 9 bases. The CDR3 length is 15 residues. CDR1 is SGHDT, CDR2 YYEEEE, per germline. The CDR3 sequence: CASSLGGHGTDTQYF. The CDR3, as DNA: TGTGCCAGCAGCTTGGGGGGTCATGGCACAGATACGCAGTATTTT.

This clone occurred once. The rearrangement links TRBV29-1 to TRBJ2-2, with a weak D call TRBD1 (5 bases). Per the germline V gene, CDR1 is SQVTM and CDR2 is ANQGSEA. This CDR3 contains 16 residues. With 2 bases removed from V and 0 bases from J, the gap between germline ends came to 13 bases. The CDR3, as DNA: TGCAGCGTTGAAATGTGGCAGGGATCGAACACCGGGGAGCTGTTTTTT. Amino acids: CSVEMWQGSNTGELFF.

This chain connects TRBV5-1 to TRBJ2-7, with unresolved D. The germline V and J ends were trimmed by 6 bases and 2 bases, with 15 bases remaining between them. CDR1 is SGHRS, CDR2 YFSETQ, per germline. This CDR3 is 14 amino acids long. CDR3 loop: CASTPGQVPYEQYF. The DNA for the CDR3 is TGCGCCAGCACCCCCGGGCAGGTGCCCTACGAGCAGTACTTC.

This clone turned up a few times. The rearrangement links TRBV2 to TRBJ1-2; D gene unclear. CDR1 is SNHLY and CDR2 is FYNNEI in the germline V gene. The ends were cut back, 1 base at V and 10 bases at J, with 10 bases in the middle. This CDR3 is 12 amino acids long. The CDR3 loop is CASSEVSEPYTF. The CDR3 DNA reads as TGTGCCAGCAGTGAAGTATCGGAACCCTACACCTTC.